The source of this T cell receptor beta chain is a study of blood T cell repertoires in COVID-19. Authors' analysis steps: For nucleated cells, counts were estimated from reference gene primer amplification. TCRdb's copy holds only in-frame clones and misses some; the assay was immunoSEQ multiplex PCR. V and J calls and clone size are as listed in that table; D and trimming were resolved from the DNA. The table lists about 190,000 clones, roughly 80% of them singletons. The table lists this clone with a count of one. The receptor's source is a woman in her 50s with acute or convalescent COVID-19. Source material: peripheral blood.

CDR3 sequence reads: CASRVGGRDSEAFF. Here the CDR3 DNA reads TGTGCCAGTCGGGTAGGGGGCAGGGACTCTGAAGCTTTCTTT. V usage is TRBV19 and J usage is TRBJ1-1; TRBD1 matches 7 bases. The CDR3 covers 14 residues. After removal of 8 bases from V and 6 bases from J, the junction contained 12 bases not matched to a gene. The V gene's germline CDR1 is LNHDA and CDR2 SQIVND (reference sequence).